The clone carrying this TCR beta chain rates as medium-sized. What it recognizes is unknown. These data are taken from a study of read filtering for tumor transcriptome and immune sequencing. This library used around 0.4 ug RNA and molecular barcoded adaptors spanning alpha/delta and beta/gamma chains. MiXCR was run by TCRdb on the reads, yielding one entry per CDR3 protein. Of about 38,000 distinct CDR3 sequences in the sample, 14% were seen once. V gave up 2 bases and J gave up 0 bases, with 7 bases separating them. The CDR3 covers 15 residues. Germline CDR1 and CDR2: KGHDR and SFDVKD. Regarding the study as a whole: Dropping single-read clonotypes raised IR-seq and RNA-seq shared-clonotype correlation.

V is TRBV24-1 and J is TRBJ2-1; D call uncertain. This receptor was obtained from a donor aged 40 or over with multiple myeloma. Specimen: a population of CD138-negative cells sorted from bone marrow. The CDR3 protein is CATSDSDDSYNEQFF. The DNA for the CDR3 is TGTGCCACCAGTGATTCTGATGACTCCTACAATGAGCAGTTCTTC.